This T cell receptor (beta chain) comes out of a study of siplizumab effects on memory and regulatory T cells (dated by TCRdb to between 2018 and 2021). For the study in its entirety: The effect of the anti-CD2 antibody siplizumab on alloreactive T-cell subsets was examined in allogeneic mixed lymphocyte reactions constructed from human PBMCs.

Regarding this clone: Its antigen target is currently unknown. Nothing much larger sits one base from this clone, and base qualities are not available.

Study-wide conclusions, independent of this receptor: Whether proliferating Tregs from siplizumab cultures were suppressive was not functionally confirmed. Compared with memory T cells, unstimulated naive T cells appeared more diverse, and naive cells seemed to make a substantial contribution to the alloresponse. Sequences below about 10^-5 frequency were poorly captured, so only a minor fraction of alloreactive clones could be mapped to unstimulated subsets. The cumulative frequency of alloreactive sequences that could be traced back to unstimulated CD4+ memory T cells was significantly reduced by siplizumab. Among mappable alloreactive CD4+ clones, an average Treg-derived fraction of about 69% was observed with siplizumab, compared with 26.9% in control reactions. A naive or memory phenotype could not be assigned to roughly 75-95% of proliferating CD4+ or CD8+ clones.

Sorted unstimulated T cells and proliferating T cells recovered from mixed lymphocyte reactions were subjected to TCRbeta CDR3 sequencing. Fresh whole blood from ten HLA-typed healthy donors was used as the source from which PBMCs were isolated. Unstimulated CD4+ non-regulatory T cells were FACS-sorted to map the origin of alloreactive clones. Receptors were amplified or captured by the immunoSEQ multiplex PCR assay. Around 100,000 TCR templates per sample were assayed by the deep sequencing platform. Genomic DNA extracted from sorted T cells was the material used for TCRbeta CDR3 sequencing. In the source study's methods: The R programming language was used for clonal analysis of TCRbeta CDR3 data. Alloreactive CD4+ and CD8+ clones were defined by comparing unstimulated samples with post-reaction CFSE-low samples. Regulatory or non-regulatory origin was assigned to alloreactive CD4+ clones by matching of sequences to sorted unstimulated Treg and non-Treg repertoires. TCRdb holds this immuneACCESS table with in-frame rearrangements only. Some clones are missing; in checked studies, unresolved V genes explain under half, and the rest has no known cause. That table gives V, J and clone size, and the DNA gave D and trimming. The sample table contains more than 95,000 clones; only one count was recorded for 90% to 95% of them. The top ten clonotypes cover roughly 1.7% of the sample.

This TCR came from a human donor in good health. Source material: non-Treg CD4+ T cells sorted from blood. The cell subset or site label, as the study defines it: FACS-sorted unstimulated CD4+ non-regulatory T cells.

The CDR3 reads as follows: CASSYLAQGARAFF. At the DNA level, the sequence is TGTGCCAGCAGTTATCTCGCCCAGGGGGCCCGGGCTTTCTTT. The rearrangement joined TRBV27 to TRBJ1-1, with 8 junctional bases fitting TRBD1. Relative to germline, V is missing 4 bases and J is missing 11 bases, with 12 bases of the junction outside any gene match. The CDR3, from cysteine to phenylalanine, totals 14 residues. Kept here is only the CDR3 DNA, which spans 42 bases and is read in frame from base 1. Sequences MNHEY (CDR1) and SMNVEV (CDR2) are obtained from the germline V gene (reference sequence).